The 21 T cell receptor beta chains given below trace back to one sample, sequenced in a study of cytomegalovirus exposure and HLA in healthy donors. It was with 60 Vbeta and 13 Jbeta primers that the PCR ran. Profiled with immunoSEQ multiplex PCR; TCRdb holds only in-frame clones, not every one. Of around 200,000 clones listed, 60% to 80% were seen once; the top ten hold around 2%. The sample was PBMCs. The receptors shown here come from a man younger than 35 in good health and CMV-seronegative.

The chain is built from TRBV27 and TRBJ1-2, with 8 bases fitting TRBD1. This CDR3 spans 13 amino acids. Trimming took 5 bases from V and 7 from J; bases not matched to a gene: 6. Germline CDR1 MNHEY, CDR2 SMNVEV (reference sequence). The CDR3 DNA follows: TGTGCCAGCAGTGAACTGACAGGGGTTGGCTACACCTTC. Its protein is CASSELTGVGYTF.

The rearrangement links TRBV14 to TRBJ2-5; TRBD1 aligns across 7 bases. V was clipped by 0 bases and J by 5 bases; unmatched bases: 3. This CDR3 has 14 residues. Germline assignment: CDR1 SGHDN and CDR2 FVKESK. CDR3 loop: CASSQESRGETQYF. The CDR3 DNA reads TGTGCCAGCAGCCAAGAAAGCAGGGGGGAGACCCAGTACTTC. Variable domain in full (rest from reference TRBV14 and TRBJ2-5): EAGVTQFPSHSVIEKGQTVTLRCDPISGHDNLYWYRRVMGKEIKFLLHFVKESKQDESGMPNNRFLAERTGGTYSTLKVQPAELEDSGVYFCASSQESRGETQYFGPGTRLLVL.

This clone was observed a handful of times. This rearrangement joins TRBV6-5 to TRBJ1-6; D is possibly TRBD1 (6 bases). The germline CDR1 and CDR2 sequences are MNHEY and SVGAGI. The CDR3 covers 13 residues. Trimming took off 6 bases at V and 7 bases at J, with 10 bases between the two ends. The CDR3 DNA sequence: TGTGCCAGCAGCTATGGACAGAATTCACCCCTCCACTTT. As protein: CASSYGQNSPLHF.

This rearrangement joins TRBV7-3 to TRBJ1-1; a possible D gene is TRBD1 (6 bases). The germline V gene encodes CDR1 SGHTA and CDR2 FQGTGA. The V end was cut by 5 bases, the J end by 0 bases, with 13 bases between. The CDR3 runs to 15 residues. The CDR3 loop reads CASSRQGQVNTEAFF. DNA of the CDR3: TGTGCCAGCAGCCGTCAGGGACAAGTGAACACTGAAGCTTTCTTT.

The rearrangement joins TRBV27 to TRBJ2-7, with D possibly being TRBD1 (6 bases). The CDR3 has 15 residues. Germline assignment: CDR1 MNHEY and CDR2 SMNVEV (reference sequence). The V gene lost 5 bases and the J gene lost 0 bases, with 14 bases spanning the gap. The CDR3, as DNA: TGTGCCAGCAGTCTCAGGACAGAAATCTCCTACGAGCAGTACTTC. Protein sequence: CASSLRTEISYEQYF.

This clone has a handful of counts. The genes are TRBV18 and TRBJ1-1; the D gene is possibly TRBD1 (6 bases). There are 15 residues in the CDR3. With 3 bases removed from V and 0 bases from J, the gap between germline ends came to 11 bases. The germline V gene has CDR1 KGHSH and CDR2 LQKENI. Here the CDR3 reads CASSPSTGLNTEAFF. Here the CDR3 DNA reads TGTGCCAGCTCACCGAGTACAGGGCTGAACACTGAAGCTTTCTTT. Full variable domain (remainder filled in from reference TRBV18 and TRBJ1-1): NAGVMQNPRHLVRRRGQEARLRCSPMKGHSHVYWYRQLPEEGLKFMVYLQKENIIDESGMPKERFSAEFPKEGPSILRIQQVVRGDSAAYFCASSPSTGLNTEAFFGQGTRLTVV.

The chain joins TRBV5-1 to TRBJ2-3; 8 bases map to TRBD2. The trim removed 0 bases at V and 3 bases at J, leaving 9 bases unmatched. The CDR3 loop spans 17 amino acids. Per germline, CDR1 SGHRS and CDR2 YFSETQ. CDR3: CASSLDTAGGGTDTQYF. CDR3 DNA sequence: TGCGCCAGCAGCTTGGACACCGCGGGGGGCGGAACAGATACGCAGTATTTT.

The rearrangement uses TRBV7-3 and TRBJ2-1; 7 bases align to TRBD1. CDR1 SGHTA and CDR2 FQGTGA come from the germline V gene. V lost 1 base and J lost 5; bases outside the gene matches: 5. This CDR3 has 15 amino acids. This chain's CDR3 is CASSLMGQGDNEQFF. The CDR3 region has the DNA TGTGCCAGCAGCTTAATGGGGCAGGGGGACAATGAGCAGTTCTTC.

This chain links TRBV28 with TRBJ2-6, with D perhaps matching TRBD1 (6 bases). Germline-derived CDR1 and CDR2 are MDHEN and SYDVKM. The CDR3 runs 16 residues. The ends were cut back, 2 bases at V and 0 bases at J, with 8 bases in the middle. This chain's CDR3 is CASSLGTRSGANVLTF. The CDR3 nucleotides read TGTGCCAGCAGTTTAGGGACACGCTCTGGGGCCAACGTCCTGACTTTC.

The chain has TRBV20-1 and TRBJ2-5, with D unclear. The CDR3 is made up of 11 amino acids. Germline V gene data show CDR1 as DFQATT and CDR2 as SNEGSKA (reference sequence). The V gene lost 6 bases and the J gene lost 5 bases, with 10 bases spanning the gap. As DNA, the CDR3 is TGCAGTGCCAGCTCGGAGGAGACCCAGTACTTC. The encoded protein is CSASSEETQYF.

This CDR3 is CASSLYRLAGAGTDTQYF. CDR3 DNA: TGTGCCAGCAGTTTATACCGCCTAGCGGGAGCCGGCACAGATACGCAGTATTTT. The chain links TRBV27 to TRBJ2-3, with 10 bases that match TRBD2. Germline CDR1 is MNHEY and CDR2 is SMNVEV (reference sequence). V lost 1 base, J lost 1 base, and 8 bases stayed unmatched. The CDR3 length is 18 residues.

The chain couples TRBV10-3 to TRBJ2-7; D perhaps matches TRBD1 (6 bases). CDR1 ENHRY and CDR2 SYGVKD come from the germline V gene. Trimming took 3 bases from V and 0 from J, leaving 9 bases between them. This CDR3 is built from 14 residues. The CDR3 is CAISDRGDSYEQYF. In DNA form, the CDR3 reads TGTGCCATCAGTGACAGGGGCGACTCCTACGAGCAGTACTTC.

The genes are TRBV27 and TRBJ2-2, with a tentative D call TRBD1 (5 bases). Germline CDR1 is MNHEY and CDR2 is SMNVEV (reference sequence). The CDR3 extends over 17 amino acids. With 4 bases removed from V and 1 base from J, the gap between germline ends came to 16 bases. CDR3 sequence (DNA): TGTGCCAGCAGTTCACAGACAGTCCTAGGGAACACCGGGGAGCTGTTTTTT. As protein: CASSSQTVLGNTGELFF.

The chain carries TRBV7-9 and TRBJ1-1, with TRBD1 matching over 9 bases. The J segment lost 5 bases and the V segment lost 0 bases, leaving 4 bases of the junction unmatched. The CDR3 runs 15 residues. Germline assignment: CDR1 SEHNR and CDR2 FQNEAQ (reference sequence). The CDR3, as DNA: TGTGCCAGCAGCTTAGCGGGACAGGGAGGGACTGAAGCTTTCTTT. Protein product: CASSLAGQGGTEAFF.

J is TRBJ1-5 and V is TRBV6-1; tentatively, D is TRBD1 (5 bases). Germline V CDR1 and CDR2: MNHNS, SASEGT. The CDR3 totals 13 residues. Between the trimmed V and J ends, which lost 9 bases and 3 bases, there was a span of 12 bases. CDR3 in amino acids: CARLDSLNQPQHF. CDR3 nucleotide sequence: TGTGCCAGGCTAGACAGCCTCAATCAGCCCCAGCATTTT.

This sequence joins TRBV5-8 and TRBJ1-2, with TRBD1 matching 9 bases. V was clipped by 4 bases and J by 4 bases; unmatched bases: 8. The CDR3 contains 15 residues. Germline assignment: CDR1 SGHTS and CDR2 YDEGEE. The CDR3 region is CASSVTGGSSYGYTF. The CDR3 DNA is TGTGCCAGCAGCGTGACAGGGGGATCGAGCTATGGCTACACCTTC.

The chain links TRBV2 to TRBJ2-1; 7 bases fit TRBD1. V was clipped by 6 bases and J by 8 bases; unmatched bases: 4. From germline, CDR1 is SNHLY and CDR2 FYNNEI. This CDR3 contains 12 residues. The CDR3 DNA reads as TGTGCCAGCAGAAAGGGGGCCGATGAGCAGTTCTTC. It specifies CASRKGADEQFF.

The chain is built from TRBV27 and TRBJ2-1; TRBD1 agrees at 10 bases. Trimming at V came to 5 bases and at J to 8 bases, leaving 9 bases not matched to a gene. Per the germline V gene, CDR1 is MNHEY and CDR2 is SMNVEV (reference sequence). The CDR3 is 15 amino acids. The CDR3 loop reads CASSVRDRGFDEQFF. As DNA, the CDR3 is TGTGCCAGCAGTGTCCGGGACAGGGGTTTCGATGAGCAGTTCTTC.

The chain links TRBV9 to TRBJ2-3, with TRBD2 identical over 10 bases. The CDR3 covers 17 residues. V was clipped by 4 bases and J by 2 bases; unmatched bases: 10. Germline CDR1 and CDR2: SGDLS and YYNGEE. Written as DNA, the CDR3 is TGTGCCAGCAGCCTACGGACTAGCGGAGCCCACACAGATACGCAGTATTTT. Encoded protein: CASSLRTSGAHTDTQYF.

The V gene is TRBV18, the J gene TRBJ2-1; possibly TRBD1 for D (5 bases). Germline V gives CDR1 KGHSH, CDR2 LQKENI. CDR3 length equals 16 residues. Trimming stripped 0 bases from V and 3 bases from J, with 12 bases between. In nucleotides, the CDR3 is TGTGCCAGCTCACCACCTCAGGGATCGAACTACAATGAGCAGTTCTTC. Amino acid sequence: CASSPPQGSNYNEQFF.

A single count supports this clone. One end of the junction is discordant with germline, which a read error may explain. CDR3 sequence reads: CASSIAGGSGNTIYF. The CDR3 region has the DNA TGTGCCAGCAGCATAGCAGGGGGCTCTGGAAACACCATATATTTT. The chain has TRBV7-6 and TRBJ1-3, with TRBD1 matching 7 bases. The CDR3 contains 15 residues. CDR1 and CDR2 (germline): SGHVS, FNYEAQ. Drawing the rest from reference TRBV7-6 and TRBJ1-3, the complete variable domain is GAGVSQSPRYKVTKRGQDVALRCDPISGHVSLYWYRQALGQGPEFLTYFNYEAQQDKSGLPNDRFSAERPEGSISTLTIQRTEQRDSAMYRCASSIAGGSGNTIYFGEGSWLTVV.